A single sample is the source of the 28 T cell receptor beta chains below, sequenced in a study of CXCR3-negative and CXCR3-positive naive CD8 T cells. Findings and limits, study-wide: CXCR3-positive naive cells had more hydrophobic TRB CDR3s than CXCR3-negative naive cells.

Their antigen targets remain unknown. Through 5' RACE with UMI labels, the TRB cDNA libraries were prepared. TCRdb reprocessed the 5' RACE reads and stores each CDR3 protein as one record, lacking DNA. The sample table includes around 120,000 distinct CDR3 sequences. The sample comprised naive CXCR3+ CD8+ T cells from blood. Subset of the sample: CD45RO-CCR7+CD27+CD95- naive CD8+ T cells expressing CXCR3 (TNR3+). The receptors were sampled from a human donor in good health. Some clones in this sample may be carry-over from other donors' samples.

This chain joins TRBV28 and TRBJ1-5. This CDR3 contains 14 residues. Germline V gives CDR1 MDHEN, CDR2 SYDVKM. CDR3 sequence: CASSNSRVNQPQHF.

The V and J genes are TRBV7-9 and TRBJ2-1; there is no DNA to check the TCRdb D call of TRBD2. CDR1 is SEHNR and CDR2 is FQNEAQ in the germline V gene (reference sequence). The CDR3 has 12 residues. The CDR3 sequence: CASSPGRGEQFF.

The chain recombines TRBV7-9 with TRBJ2-7; as DNA is missing, the TRBD1 call by TCRdb cannot be tested. The CDR3 consists of 14 residues. Per germline, CDR1 SEHNR and CDR2 FQNEAQ (reference sequence). This chain's CDR3 is CASSLPGARVEQYF.

J is TRBJ1-5 and V is TRBV27. Germline assignment: CDR1 MNHEY and CDR2 SMNVEV (reference sequence). The CDR3 has 13 amino acids. CDR3 in amino acids: CASSPWLGKPQHF.

The chain joins TRBV14 to TRBJ1-1; TCRdb proposes TRBD1, but this gene call is untestable without DNA. This CDR3 comprises 19 residues. Germline V gives CDR1 SGHDN, CDR2 FVKESK. The CDR3 is CASSQEKDGNRGRRTEALF.

This rearrangement joins TRBV7-9 to TRBJ2-1; TCRdb's D gene call, TRBD2, goes unchecked for lack of DNA. The CDR3 loop spans 15 amino acids. In germline, CDR1 is SEHNR, CDR2 FQNEAQ (reference sequence). CDR3 protein: CASSSGAGGRNEQFF.

V gene TRBV12-3 or TRBV12-4 combines with J gene TRBJ2-3. The CDR3 consists of 14 residues. This chain's CDR3 is CASSLALSPDTQYF.

The chain employs TRBV4-1 and TRBJ2-7; TCRdb's D gene call, TRBD2, goes unchecked for lack of DNA. Germline V CDR1 and CDR2: MGHRA, YSYEKL. This CDR3 has 16 amino acids. CDR3 sequence: CASSPRVGYETYEQYF.

The chain joins TRBV6-4 to TRBJ1-5; TCRdb's D gene call, TRBD1, goes unchecked for lack of DNA. Germline loops: CDR1 MRHNA, CDR2 SNTAGT. The length of the CDR3 is 21 residues. The CDR3 sequence: CASSEGTGPVVLTYSNQPQHF.

The CDR3: CSASQGRYNEQFF. J is TRBJ2-1 and V is TRBV20-1; TCRdb lists TRBD1, though no DNA is available to test this call. Germline V gene sequence: CDR1 DFQATT, CDR2 SNEGSKA (reference sequence). The CDR3 spans 13 residues.

This chain joins TRBV19 and TRBJ2-1; the TCRdb call, TRBD2, lacks DNA for checking. The germline CDR1 and CDR2 sequences are LNHDA and SQIVND (reference sequence). The CDR3 loop spans 16 amino acids. CDR3 in amino acids: CASSLTSVQIDNEQFF.

This chain links TRBV7-8 with TRBJ2-3; TCRdb returns TRBD1, unconfirmable since there is no DNA. The germline V gene encodes CDR1 SGHVS and CDR2 FQNEAQ. This CDR3 has 14 residues. CDR3 amino acids: CASRGQFFTDTQYF.

The chain couples TRBV12-3 or TRBV12-4 to TRBJ2-1. This CDR3 contains 18 residues. CDR3 residues: CASSLGSAEAVRFGEQFF.

The chain uses TRBV15 and TRBJ1-5; TCRdb's assignment of TRBD1 cannot be checked, as there is no DNA. Germline CDR1 LNHNV, CDR2 YYDKDF (reference sequence). This CDR3 spans 14 amino acids. CDR3 in amino acids: CATGGDRDFQPQHF.

The chain links TRBV2 to TRBJ2-1; TCRdb designates TRBD2, a call that cannot be tested without DNA. CDR3 length equals 15 residues. From germline, CDR1 is SNHLY and CDR2 FYNNEI. CDR3 loop: CASSELAGGDNEQFF.

CDR3 loop: CASSLGGGNTIYF. The rearrangement joins TRBV7-6 to TRBJ1-3. In germline, CDR1 is SGHVS, CDR2 FNYEAQ. The CDR3 consists of 13 residues.

The gene calls are TRBV14 and TRBJ1-2; checking the TCRdb D call of TRBD1 is not possible without DNA. The CDR3 length is 12 residues. Germline assignment: CDR1 SGHDN and CDR2 FVKESK. CDR3 sequence reads: CASSQGDYGYTF.

The CDR3 is CASSEGLASYEQYF. The rearrangement links TRBV6-1 to TRBJ2-7; the D call from TCRdb, TRBD2, cannot be confirmed without DNA. The CDR3 spans 14 residues. The germline gives CDR1 MNHNS, CDR2 SASEGT.

The chain uses TRBV12-3 or TRBV12-4 and TRBJ2-7; checking the TCRdb D call of TRBD1 is not possible without DNA. The CDR3 consists of 14 residues. This CDR3 reads CASSSPASAYEQYF.

The J gene is TRBJ2-7, the V gene TRBV7-9; with no DNA, the TCRdb D assignment of TRBD1 cannot be verified. The germline V gene has CDR1 SEHNR and CDR2 FQNEAQ (reference sequence). This CDR3 is built from 13 residues. CDR3 region: CASSYSTDYEQYF.

The chain couples TRBV29-1 to TRBJ2-2; the D call from TCRdb, TRBD1, cannot be confirmed without DNA. CDR3 size: 15 residues. Germline CDR1 and CDR2: SQVTM and ANQGSEA. CDR3 region: CSVDGVRGSTGELFF.

The chain couples TRBV27 to TRBJ1-1. Germline V gene data show CDR1 as MNHEY and CDR2 as SMNVEV (reference sequence). The CDR3 totals 13 residues. The CDR3 region is CASSLDVFTEAFF.

The V call is TRBV29-1, the J call TRBJ2-5. CDR1 is SQVTM and CDR2 is ANQGSEA in the germline V gene. The CDR3 loop spans 12 amino acids. CDR3 sequence reads: CSVEQKGETQYF.

The genes are TRBV27 and TRBJ1-6; TCRdb designates TRBD1, a call that cannot be tested without DNA. The CDR3 consists of 14 residues. Germline-derived CDR1 and CDR2 are MNHEY and SMNVEV (reference sequence). CDR3 loop: CASTLGALGSPLHF.

V usage is TRBV7-3 and J usage is TRBJ2-1; there is no DNA to check the TCRdb D call of TRBD2. There are 13 residues in the CDR3. Germline-derived CDR1 and CDR2 are SGHTA and FQGTGA. The CDR3 reads CASSLGLAREQFF. The full variable domain, its missing parts supplied by reference TRBV7-3 and TRBJ2-1, is GAGVSQTPSNKVTEKGKYVELRCDPISGHTALYWYRQSLGQGPEFLIYFQGTGAADDSGLPNDRFFAVRPEGSVSTLKIQRTERGDSAVYLCASSLGLAREQFFGPGTRLTVL.

V is TRBV28 and J is TRBJ2-5; absent DNA, TCRdb's TRBD1 call cannot be checked. The length of the CDR3 is 15 residues. CDR1 and CDR2 (germline): MDHEN, SYDVKM. The CDR3 protein is CASSLGQGPQETQYF.

The chain links TRBV10-2 to TRBJ1-1. This CDR3 spans 15 amino acids. Germline CDR1 is WSHSY and CDR2 is SAAADI. The CDR3 sequence: CASNQPGEGNTEAFF.

The gene calls are TRBV11-2 and TRBJ2-3. Germline V gene sequence: CDR1 SGHAT, CDR2 FQNNGV. This CDR3 region has 15 residues. CDR3 in amino acids: CASSQAWKSTDTQYF.